These 23 T cell receptor beta chains share one sample of origin, sequenced in a study of T-cell reconstitution after alpha-beta-depleted transplantation in children. Preparation of the TCRbeta library was carried out with unique molecular identifiers. Each CDR3 protein gets one entry after TCRdb re-called the PCR reads with MiXCR. The table lists hundreds of thousands of distinct CDR3 sequences, around 16% of them singletons, with 3% to 3.5% in the top ten. The sequenced sample was PBMCs from the stem cell graft donor, obtained from the stem cell graft. The origin of the receptors is a human donor who donated a stem cell graft to a child with acute lymphoblastic leukemia.

This clonotype was picked up a small number of times. This chain uses TRBV5-1 with TRBJ1-1; 10 bases fit TRBD1. Germline CDR1 is SGHRS and CDR2 is YFSETQ. The V segment lost 2 bases and the J segment 4 bases; nucleotides outside the gene matches: 5. This CDR3 region has 15 residues. Here the CDR3 reads CASSFDRGLATEAFF. CDR3 DNA sequence: TGCGCCAGCAGCTTCGACAGGGGGCTGGCCACTGAAGCTTTCTTT.

This clonotype was seen more than once but under ten times. V and J are TRBV12-3 or TRBV12-4 and TRBJ1-1; D is unresolved. V shed 8 bases and J shed 5 bases, with 21 bases lying between them. There are 15 residues in the CDR3. DNA of the CDR3: TGTGCCAGCCTGGACCGTCACAAAAAGTGGACTGAAGCTTTCTTT. Translation: CASLDRHKKWTEAFF.

V is TRBV9 and J is TRBJ2-1; 7 bases are shared with TRBD2. Trimming cost V 0 bases and J 7 bases; bases outside gene matches: 7. CDR3 length: 15 amino acids. Germline CDR1 SGDLS, CDR2 YYNGEE. The CDR3 nucleotides are TGTGCCAGCAGCGTAGTAGAGGGAGCGGGGAATGAGCAGTTCTTC. It is translated as CASSVVEGAGNEQFF.

This clonotype was observed many times. This sequence joins TRBV5-1 and TRBJ2-2; D remains ambiguous. Germline CDR1 is SGHRS and CDR2 is YFSETQ. This CDR3 spans 12 amino acids. Deletions cut 0 bases from V and 8 bases from J, with 5 bases between. The CDR3 DNA follows: TGCGCCAGCAGCTTGGAGTGGGGGGAGCTGTTTTTT. Protein sequence: CASSLEWGELFF.

The chain recombines TRBV5-6 with TRBJ1-5; 8 bases are shared with TRBD1. Germline CDR1 is SGHDT and CDR2 is YYEEEE. Trimming at V came to 3 bases and at J to 3 bases, leaving 5 bases not matched to a gene. CDR3 length: 15 residues. CDR3 residues: CASSSGTGYNQPQHF. CDR3 sequence (DNA): TGTGCCAGCAGCTCCGGGACAGGATACAATCAGCCCCAGCATTTT.

V and J are TRBV6-2 or TRBV6-3 and TRBJ2-7; 7 bases are shared with TRBD1. CDR3 length: 14 amino acids. With 2 bases clipped from V and 3 bases from J, the junction kept 4 bases outside the gene matches. CDR1 is MNHEY and CDR2 is SVGEGT in the germline V gene. Here the CDR3 DNA reads TGTGCCAGCAGTTACCAAGGGGGCCTCTACGAGCAGTACTTC. It yields the protein CASSYQGGLYEQYF.

The chain is built from TRBV29-1 and TRBJ1-2, with a tentative D call TRBD1 (6 bases). The CDR3 covers 10 residues. The germline V gene encodes CDR1 SQVTM and CDR2 ANQGSEA. V was shortened by 6 bases and J by 13 bases, with 15 bases between the two germline ends. As DNA, the CDR3 is TGCAGCGTCGGGACACCTGTTCGCACCTTC. Translating gives CSVGTPVRTF.

CDR3 nucleotide sequence: TGTGCCAGCAGTTACTCTAGGGGCCCTGAAGCTTTCTTT. Residues: CASSYSRGPEAFF. The chain carries TRBV6-6 and TRBJ1-1; perhaps TRBD1 as D (5 bases). V lost 0 bases and J 6 bases, leaving 8 bases between the germline ends. The CDR3 sequence is 13 residues long. Per germline, CDR1 MNHNY and CDR2 SVGAGI (reference sequence).

The CDR3 DNA follows: TGTGCCAGCAGCGTACCGCCAGGACAGGGCTGTCAGCCCCAGCATTTT. This translates into CASSVPPGQGCQPQHF. V usage is TRBV9 and J usage is TRBJ1-5; TRBD1 matches 8 bases. Germline-derived CDR1 and CDR2 are SGDLS and YYNGEE. This CDR3 has 16 residues. Trimming at V came to 1 base and at J to 6 bases, leaving 9 bases not matched to a gene.

With regard to this clonotype: As the CDR3 is not closed by the conserved phenylalanine or tryptophan, this likely results from a read error. The chain links TRBV11-1 to TRBJ1-5, with 10 bases identical to TRBD1. The CDR3 is 19 residues long. J was trimmed by 3 bases and V by 1 base; bases with no gene match: 12. CDR1 is SGHAT, CDR2 FQDESV, per germline (reference sequence). The CDR3 bases are TGTGCCAGCAGCTTAGGAAACTTGGTGGGACAGGGGCACAATCAGCCCCAGCATATT. This sequence encodes CASSLGNLVGQGHNQPQHI.

J is TRBJ2-7 and V is TRBV24-1; 10 bases fit TRBD2. The CDR3 loop spans 16 amino acids. Trimming cost V 12 bases and J 3 bases; bases outside gene matches: 16. Germline values: CDR1 KGHDR, CDR2 SFDVKD. The chain's CDR3 is CAPSGLAGVRSYEQYF. CDR3 nucleotide sequence: TGTGCCCCGAGCGGGCTAGCGGGAGTTCGGAGCTACGAGCAGTACTTC.

In the case of this clonotype: The junction does not match germline at one end; this may be a read error. This sequence joins TRBV4-1 and TRBJ2-7, with TRBD2 matching over 12 bases. CDR1 is MGHRA, CDR2 YSYEKL, per germline. This CDR3 has 17 residues. CDR3 amino acids: CASSQAPSGRALDEQCF. In DNA form, the CDR3 reads TGCGCCAGCAGCCAAGCCCCTAGCGGGAGGGCCCTCGACGAGCAGTGCTTC.

The rearrangement links TRBV29-1 to TRBJ1-1; D is ambiguous. Trimming removed 6 bases at V and 5 bases at J, with 13 bases between. The CDR3 spans 12 residues. Germline loops: CDR1 SQVTM, CDR2 ANQGSEA. The CDR3: CSVFRTRTEAFF. The CDR3 bases are TGCAGCGTCTTTAGGACTCGAACTGAAGCTTTCTTT.

This chain connects TRBV29-1 to TRBJ1-2; D remains unclear. Germline CDR1 and CDR2: SQVTM and ANQGSEA. The germline V and J ends were trimmed by 6 bases and 1 base, with 12 bases remaining between them. The CDR3 length is 13 residues. The DNA for the CDR3 is TGCAGCGTCGTAAGAGTAGATAACTATGGCTACACCTTC. Translated: CSVVRVDNYGYTF.

This clonotype has just a few counts. This chain connects TRBV13 to TRBJ2-1, with 7 positions matching TRBD1. The CDR3 is 14 amino acids. V was clipped by 6 bases and J by 2 bases; unmatched bases: 4. Germline V gene lookup returns CDR1 PRHDT and CDR2 FYEKMQ (reference sequence). CDR3 coding DNA: TGTGCCAGCAGACAGGGGACGCCCTACAATGAGCAGTTCTTC. Translating it yields CASRQGTPYNEQFF.

The chain combines TRBV12-3 or TRBV12-4 with TRBJ2-7; 8 nucleotides align to TRBD2. V lost 5 bases and J lost 5; bases outside the gene matches: 8. CDR3 length equals 14 residues. The CDR3 loop is CASSPSAGGHEQYF. In DNA form, the CDR3 reads TGTGCCAGCAGTCCATCCGCGGGAGGTCACGAGCAGTACTTC.

The rearrangement links TRBV20-1 to TRBJ2-7; D gene ambiguous. The CDR3 has 15 amino acids. V lost 1 base and J lost 2, with 15 bases in between. Germline V gene data show CDR1 as DFQATT and CDR2 as SNEGSKA (reference sequence). The CDR3 nucleotides are TGCAGTGCTAGAGGGGGTAGAGGCTTAACCTACGAGCAGTACTTC. This gives the protein CSARGGRGLTYEQYF.

This clonotype was found a few times. The V call is TRBV7-9, the J call TRBJ2-3; the match to TRBD2 covers 7 bases. The germline CDR1 and CDR2 sequences are SEHNR and FQNEAQ (reference sequence). The CDR3 covers 17 residues. Losses at the gene ends were 5 bases for V and 2 bases for J; bases not matched to a gene: 13. DNA for the CDR3: TGTGCCAGCAGCCCGCTTAGGGCCCTAGCGGCCACAGATACGCAGTATTTT. Its protein is CASSPLRALAATDTQYF.

Only a few counts were recorded for this clonotype. The chain uses TRBV3-1 and TRBJ2-1, with 12 bases aligning to TRBD2. V was pared by 0 bases and J by 4 bases, with 7 bases of the junction left unmatched. Germline loops: CDR1 LGHDT, CDR2 YNNKEL (reference sequence). This CDR3 has 18 residues. The CDR3 region is CASSQDRLAGGFYNEQFF. The CDR3 bases are TGTGCCAGCAGCCAAGATCGCCTAGCGGGAGGGTTTTACAATGAGCAGTTCTTC.

This clonotype occurred a few times. The chain couples TRBV7-9 to TRBJ2-5, with D maybe TRBD2 (6 bases). Germline-derived CDR1 and CDR2 are SEHNR and FQNEAQ (reference sequence). This CDR3 contains 14 residues. V lost 3 bases to trimming and J lost 2 bases, with 10 bases between them. In DNA form, the CDR3 reads TGTGCCAGCAGCTTTGGGGGGAGTCAAGAGACCCAGTACTTC. This codes for CASSFGGSQETQYF.

The chain uses TRBV3-1 and TRBJ1-5; tentatively, D is TRBD1 (6 bases). The ends were cut back, 4 bases at V and 0 bases at J, with 16 bases in the middle. The CDR3 covers 17 residues. CDR1 LGHDT and CDR2 YNNKEL come from the germline V gene (reference sequence). CDR3 in amino acids: CASSPRGRGYSNQPQHF. The CDR3, as DNA: TGTGCCAGCAGCCCCCGGGGCAGGGGTTATAGCAATCAGCCCCAGCATTTT.

The chain links TRBV5-1 to TRBJ1-2; D is unresolved. Germline V CDR1 and CDR2: SGHRS, YFSETQ. The CDR3 is 14 amino acids. Deletions cut 6 bases from V and 4 bases from J, with 16 bases between. The CDR3 bases are TGCGCCAGCATGGAGGGCACCCTTTTCTATGGCTACACCTTC. The encoded protein is CASMEGTLFYGYTF.

V usage is TRBV29-1 and J usage is TRBJ2-5; unclear D gene. Germline V gives CDR1 SQVTM, CDR2 ANQGSEA. CDR3 length: 12 amino acids. The V and J ends lost 4 bases and 5 bases respectively, with 11 bases between them. CDR3 sequence (DNA): TGCAGCGTTGGTCCCCAACGGGAGACCCAGTACTTC. This sequence encodes CSVGPQRETQYF.